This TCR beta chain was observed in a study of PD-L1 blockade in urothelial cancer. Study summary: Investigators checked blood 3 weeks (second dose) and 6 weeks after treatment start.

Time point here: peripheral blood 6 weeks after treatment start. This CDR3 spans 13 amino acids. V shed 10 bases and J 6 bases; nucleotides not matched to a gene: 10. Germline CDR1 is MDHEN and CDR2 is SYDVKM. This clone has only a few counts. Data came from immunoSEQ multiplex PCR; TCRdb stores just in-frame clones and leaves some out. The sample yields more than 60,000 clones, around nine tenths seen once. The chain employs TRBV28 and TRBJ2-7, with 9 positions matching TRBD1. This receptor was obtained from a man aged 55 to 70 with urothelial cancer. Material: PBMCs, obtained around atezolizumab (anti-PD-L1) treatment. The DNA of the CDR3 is TGTGCCACGACCCGGGACAGGGTTGGCGAGCAGTACTTC. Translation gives CATTRDRVGEQYF.